This T cell receptor beta chain was retrieved from a study of cytomegalovirus exposure and HLA in healthy donors. Study information: Early on, a data release was issued that held roughly 80 million unique TCRs from HLA-typed donors.

PCR employed 60 Vbeta and 13 Jbeta primers. The protocol was immunoSEQ multiplex PCR, while the TCRdb copy is restricted to in-frame clones and leaves out a portion. In all, the sample yields around 120,000 clones. What was sequenced was PBMCs. The sequence was obtained from a man aged 45-65 years in good health and CMV-seronegative.

CDR3 DNA: TGTGCCAGCAGTGAAGTATTCGGAAGGGGAAGTCTGAACAATGAGCAGTTCTTC. Translation gives CASSEVFGRGSLNNEQFF. V is TRBV6-1 and J is TRBJ2-1; possibly TRBD1 for D (5 bases). CDR1 and CDR2 (germline): MNHNS, SASEGT. Trimming took 1 base from V and 5 from J, leaving 21 bases between them. There are 18 residues in the CDR3.